This section outlines one T cell receptor beta chain sequence together with its context. Its antigen is not identified. The protocol was immunoSEQ multiplex PCR, while the TCRdb copy is restricted to in-frame clones and leaves out a portion. The data contain 950,000 to 1,100,000 clones, around 78% of them singletons. The data were obtained in a study of shared clonotypes between healthy human individuals. Study at large: Each donor had three CD4 naive, three CD4 memory, two CD8 naive and one CD8 memory plate.

General study findings and limits: Among the subsets, naive ones generally showed larger estimated richness than memory ones.

This CDR3 has 16 amino acids. Trimming cost V 5 bases and J 2 bases; bases outside gene matches: 9. Germline values: CDR1 SEHNR, CDR2 FQNEAQ (reference sequence). The chain joins TRBV7-9 to TRBJ2-3; 8 bases are a match to TRBD2. This TCR derives from a young man in good health. Some clones in this sample may be carry-over from other donors' samples. Sequencing used memory CD4+ T cells from PBMCs. This sample's subset: CD45RA-negative fraction. CDR3 nucleotide sequence: TGTGCCAGCAGCGTCACTAGCGGTGGAACCACAGATACGCAGTATTTT. As protein: CASSVTSGGTTDTQYF. Full variable domain (rest looked up from reference TRBV7-9 and TRBJ2-3): DTGVSQNPRHKITKRGQNVTFRCDPISEHNRLYWYRQTLGQGPEFLTYFQNEAQLEKSRLLSDRFSAERPKGSFSTLEIQRTEQGDSAMYLCASSVTSGGTTDTQYFGPGTRLTVL.